This is a list of T cell receptor beta chains from one sample in a study of T-cell reconstitution after alpha-beta-depleted transplantation in children. TCRdb re-analysed the PCR reads in MiXCR, keeping a single row per CDR3 protein. The sample yields around 180,000 distinct CDR3 sequences, more than 9.5% seen once. The source material was PBMCs, sampled before TCRalphabeta/CD19-depleted stem cell transplant. Every receptor here comes from a boy younger than 10 with acute myeloid leukemia, due to receive a stem cell transplant. The CDR3 runs from the conserved cysteine through the conserved F or W. A D gene is named only where the DNA matches it firmly. Clone size is not always given. Where it is, it says once, few, many or a class for expanded clones.

v_call	j_call	clone_size	cdr3_length	d_call	cdr3_nt	cdr3_aa
TRBV28	TRBJ1-1	many	14	-	TGTGCCAGCAGTATGGGGGGTTGGAACACTGAAGCTTTCTTT	CASSMGGWNTEAFF
TRBV15	TRBJ1-1	-	14	-	TGTGCCACCAGCATACAACTCCCGGGCGCTGAAGCTTTCTTT	CATSIQLPGAEAFF
TRBV20-1	TRBJ2-7	many	15	TRBD2	TGCAGTGCTAGAGTTAGCGGGAGGGGGTCCTACGAGCAGTACTTC	CSARVSGRGSYEQYF
TRBV6-2/TRBV6-3	TRBJ2-3	many	14	TRBD2	TGTGCCAGCATGGCGATAGCGGGAGCAGATACGCAGTATTTT	CASMAIAGADTQYF
TRBV28	TRBJ2-7	many	16	TRBD1	TGTGCCAGCAGTAATATCGGGACAGGGAATGTAGGCGAGCAGTACTTC	CASSNIGTGNVGEQYF
TRBV9	TRBJ2-6	many	15	-	TGTGCCAGCAGCGTAGGGGGCGCTGGGGCCAACGTCCTGACTTTC	CASSVGGAGANVLTF
TRBV19	TRBJ2-3	many	14	-	TGTGCCAGTAGTATGTGGTCAGACACAGATACGCAGTATTTT	CASSMWSDTDTQYF
TRBV4-1	TRBJ1-5	many	15	TRBD1	TGCGCCAGCAGCCCCGGGACAGGGCATTATCAGCCCCAGCATTTT	CASSPGTGHYQPQHF
TRBV20-1	TRBJ2-4	many	13	-	TGCAGTGCCATATGGACGGCAAAAAACATTCAGTACTTC	CSAIWTAKNIQYF
TRBV3-1	TRBJ2-1	many	17	-	TGTGCCAGCAGCCAAGATAGGGGGACGGTCTCCTACAATGAGCAGTTCTTC	CASSQDRGTVSYNEQFF
TRBV28	TRBJ2-3	many	16	TRBD1	TGTGCCAGCAGTTTATGGTTTGACAGGGACCCTGATACGCAGTATTTT	CASSLWFDRDPDTQYF
TRBV20-1	TRBJ2-4	many	15	-	TGCAGTGCCATTACACCAGGGAGAGGGGGAAACATTCAGTACTTC	CSAITPGRGGNIQYF
TRBV15	TRBJ1-2	many	15	TRBD1	TGTGCCACCAGCCCGTCCCGGGACAGGGGGCCCGGCCACACCTTC	CATSPSRDRGPGHTF
TRBV6-6	TRBJ2-5	many	13	-	TGTGCCAGCAGTTACGCGCGGGGAGAGACCCAGTACTTC	CASSYARGETQYF
TRBV4-1	TRBJ1-2	few	16	TRBD1	TGCGCCAGCAGCCAAGTACAGGGGACAGCTAACTATGGCTACACCTTC	CASSQVQGTANYGYTF
TRBV7-3	TRBJ2-1	many	15	TRBD1	TGTGCCAGCAGCCCCTCCAGGGGGCAACACAATGAGCAGTTCTTC	CASSPSRGQHNEQFF
TRBV20-1	TRBJ1-1	many	12	-	TGCAGTGCTAGAAGAGGGGGCACTGAAGCTTTCTTT	CSARRGGTEAFF
TRBV27	TRBJ1-1	many	11	-	TGTGCCAGCAGATCGGTGGGGGAAGCTTTCTTT	CASRSVGEAFF
TRBV11-2	TRBJ1-2	-	13	-	TGTGCCAGCAGCTTAGCCGGATCTGGGGGCTACACCTTC	CASSLAGSGGYTF
TRBV20-1	TRBJ2-7	many	14	-	TGCAGTGCTAGAGAGCGGGGCCAACCAGGAGAGCAGTACTTC	CSARERGQPGEQYF
TRBV12-3/TRBV12-4	TRBJ2-1	many	15	-	TGTGCCAGCAGGTATACATCCAGCTCCTACAATGAGCAGTTCTTC	CASRYTSSSYNEQFF
TRBV7-8	TRBJ2-7	many	14	TRBD2	TGTGCCAGCAGCACACGGACTAGAGCCTACGAGCAGTACTTC	CASSTRTRAYEQYF
TRBV11-3	TRBJ2-2	many	15	-	TGTGCCAGCAGCTTCGGGCAGGGTAACACCGGGGAGCTGTTTTTT	CASSFGQGNTGELFF
TRBV7-2	TRBJ1-2	many	13	-	TGTGCCAGCAGCTTAGACGGGTTGTCTGGCTACACCTTC	CASSLDGLSGYTF
TRBV5-5	TRBJ1-6	many	16	-	TGTGCCAGCAGCTCGGGGAGGAGCTCCTATAATTCACCCCTCCACTTT	CASSSGRSSYNSPLHF
TRBV12-3/TRBV12-4	TRBJ2-7	many	14	-	TGTGCCAGCACGTTCGACGGCAGGACGAACGAGCAGTACTTC	CASTFDGRTNEQYF
TRBV12-3/TRBV12-4	TRBJ1-5	-	14	-	TGTGCGAGCAGAGACGCAGGCTTTTATCAGCCCCAGCATTTT	CASRDAGFYQPQHF
TRBV7-7	TRBJ2-3	many	14	-	TGTGCTAGCAGCCCAGATCGGACCGTAGATACGCAGTATTTT	CASSPDRTVDTQYF
TRBV6-5	TRBJ1-5	many	14	-	TGTGCCAGCAGTCTAACAGGACCCGGGGAGCCCCAGCATTTT	CASSLTGPGEPQHF
TRBV20-1	TRBJ1-2	many	15	-	TGCAGTGCCACGTATAACGGACAGATTAGCCGCGGCTACACCTTC	CSATYNGQISRGYTF
TRBV19	TRBJ2-1	many	15	TRBD2	TGTGCCAGTAGTATTTGGGGGGGGGAGTACAATGAGCAGTTCTTC	CASSIWGGEYNEQFF
TRBV20-1	TRBJ1-1	many	14	-	TGCAGTGCTAGAGTATCCGTAAACTTCGCTGAAGCTTTCTTT	CSARVSVNFAEAFF
TRBV29-1	TRBJ2-3	many	12	-	TGCAGCGTTCGCGCCAGCACAGATACGCAGTATTTT	CSVRASTDTQYF
TRBV19	TRBJ2-1	-	18	-	TGTGCCAGTAGTATGATACAGGGCAGGGGCCTCCCGATGGATGAGCAGTTCTTC	CASSMIQGRGLPMDEQFF
TRBV5-4	TRBJ1-1	-	12	TRBD1	TGTGCCAGCAGCCCGGGACAGGGTGAAGCTTTCTTT	CASSPGQGEAFF
TRBV19	TRBJ2-3	-	13	-	TGTGCCAGTGAGAAGTTGGGCACAGATACGCAGTATTTT	CASEKLGTDTQYF
TRBV30	TRBJ2-5	many	15	-	TGTGCCTGGACGCGGGGGGAGCGACAGGGAGAGACCCAGTACTTC	CAWTRGERQGETQYF
TRBV28	TRBJ1-5	many	14	-	TGTGCCAGCATCTCCGGGACACCGAATCAGCCCCAGCATTTT	CASISGTPNQPQHF
TRBV9	TRBJ2-5	few	14	TRBD2	TGTGCCAGCAGTGAGCGGGGGGCACAAGAGACCCAGTACTTC	CASSERGAQETQYF
TRBV5-1	TRBJ1-1	many	14	-	TGCGCCAGCAGCTTTTTGGACAGGAACACTGAAGCTTTCTTT	CASSFLDRNTEAFF
TRBV12-3/TRBV12-4	TRBJ2-5	many	10	-	TGTGCCAGCGGACAAGAGACCCAGTACTTC	CASGQETQYF
TRBV5-1	TRBJ2-2	many	15	TRBD2	TGCGCCAGCAGCCCGACTAGCGCTTACACCGGGGAGCTGTTTTTT	CASSPTSAYTGELFF
TRBV25-1	TRBJ2-1	many	14	-	TGTGCCACCAAACAGGGAAGCTCCTACAATGAGCAGTTCTTC	CATKQGSSYNEQFF
TRBV11-1	TRBJ2-7	many	14	-	TGTGCCAGCAGCTTAAGGGACACTGTCTGGGAGCAGTACTTC	CASSLRDTVWEQYF